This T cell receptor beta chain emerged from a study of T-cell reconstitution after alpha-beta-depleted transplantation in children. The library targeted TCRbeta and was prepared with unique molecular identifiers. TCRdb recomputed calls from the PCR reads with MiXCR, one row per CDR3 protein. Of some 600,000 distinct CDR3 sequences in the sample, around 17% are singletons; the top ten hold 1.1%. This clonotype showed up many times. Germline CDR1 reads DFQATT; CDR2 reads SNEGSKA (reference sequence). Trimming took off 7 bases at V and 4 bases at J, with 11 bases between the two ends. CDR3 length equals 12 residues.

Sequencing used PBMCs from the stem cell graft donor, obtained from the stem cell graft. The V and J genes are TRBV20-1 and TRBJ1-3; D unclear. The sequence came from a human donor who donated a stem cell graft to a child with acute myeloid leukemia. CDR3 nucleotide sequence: TGCAGTGGTGAGGTGGAGGGAAACACCATATATTTT. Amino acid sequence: CSGEVEGNTIYF.